Included here is one TCR beta chain sequence, with context. This clonotype was counted a single time. There is no known antigen for this receptor. There are no base qualities to consult, and no much larger clone falls within one base. Evidence from one read is weak. The data originate from a study of blood T cells in healthy people across ages (dated by TCRdb to between 2015 and 2017). Regarding the research as a whole: In model experiments, roughly one uniquely barcoded TCR beta cDNA molecule per two T cells was captured by template switching. To track age-related changes in TCR beta repertoire diversity, the study relied on deep sequencing normalized with unique cDNA molecular identifiers. The donors were divided into four age groups: young (average around 16 years), middle-aged (roughly 40), aged (approximately 59) and long-lived (about 79). Two additional independent replicas of 1 million unique cDNA reads from the same blood draw were analyzed for two donors (one aged 18 to 30 and one aged 80 or older).

According to the germline V gene (reference sequence), CDR1 reads SEHNR and CDR2 reads FQNEAQ. Trimmed from V: 5 bases; trimmed from J: 6 bases; junction bases lacking a gene match: 8. The CDR3 sequence holds 15 residues, the cysteine and phenylalanine included. The CDR3 DNA has 45 bases and is translated from base 1. The protocol used for the library was 5' RACE. Data came from an Illumina HiSeq 2500. A second roughly 6 to 12 cycle PCR used a sample-barcoded 5' primer and a J-beta primer mix. Each TCR beta cDNA molecule received a unique molecular identifier from a template-switch 5' adaptor carrying 12 random nucleotides. At least 3 million CDR3-containing paired-end reads were obtained from each sample. The Mint cDNA synthesis kit, primed by a TRBC-specific oligonucleotide, was used to synthesize first-strand cDNA from all RNA. All cDNA was treated with uracil-DNA glycosylase and then went through a first 18-cycle PCR with the universal primers M1SS and BC2_uni_R. The paper's processing steps were these. For normalization, 1 million high-quality reads were randomly selected from each sample, with every read carrying a distinct molecular identifier. Instead of being binned into consensus sequences, reads that shared molecular identifiers were thrown out. MiTCR, with a Q25 quality threshold and the strictest error-elimination algorithm, was used for CDR3 identification, clonotype clustering and error correction. A nonparametric unseen species model using Euler transformation provided a lower-bound estimate of total TCR beta diversity. Starting from the raw public reads, TCRdb applied fastp trimming at Q25, assembled clones with MiXCR and retained in-frame beta chains. Here each entry gathers all rows of one CDR3 protein and keeps the most common genes and DNA. What appears here as the V and J calls and clone size reflects TCRdb's work, not the paper's. The sample data list 800,000 to 950,000 distinct CDR3 sequences, and about 28% of these were observed just once. 9.5% to 13% of the sample is in the top ten clones.

Systemically healthy Caucasian individuals from Russia, over 30 in total and aged roughly 6 to 100 years, were included as donors. Approximately 11 milliliters of peripheral blood were drawn from each donor into EDTA-treated Vacutainer tubes. Ficoll-Paque density-gradient centrifugation was used to isolate PBMCs, with at least 6.5 million per sample. Trizol reagent was used to extract total RNA from the PBMCs, yielding at least 6 micrograms per sample. Naive CD45RAhigh/CD27high T cell percentages were measured by flow cytometry on a PBMC aliquot from every donor. Summary of the overall study and its limitations: Total diversity estimates from one million sequenced T cells were considered lower bounds and underestimates. There was a strong correlation between observed TCR beta diversity and the percentage of naive T cells measured by flow cytometry. Since profiling was done on bulk unsorted PBMCs, naive and antigen-experienced compartments could not be conclusively compared. Because the CMV infection status of the donors was unknown, age-related changes in expanded clonotypes may potentially have been confounded. Compared with the aged group, more naive CD4+ T cells, fewer expanded clones and increased TCR diversity were shown by the long-lived group, suggesting age selection. Observed TCR beta diversity per million T cells fell roughly linearly with age, and a significant reduction was already apparent by age around 40.

These data were also filed under a second study, of T cells of mothers and their children. The other study reports the following: Donors were nine systemically healthy Caucasian individuals: three mothers and their six children. cDNA synthesis consumed the entire amount of extracted RNA, loaded at 1.5 ug RNA in each 15 ul reaction. Sample barcodes and 2-4 random nucleotides were added via the M1S primer in the second PCR. Over 9 million TCR beta CDR3 reads were obtained for each mother, and approximately 3.2 million reads were obtained for each child. Thymic selection shapes the output of TCR recombination in a similar way in related and unrelated pairs, and inherited differences have a minor effect. Normalized repertoire overlap in related mother-child pairs was always slightly higher than in unrelated mother-child pairs, but the difference was never significant. No persistent microchimeric T cell clones were detected, at a sensitivity of around 97 clones per million clonotypes. In the study, deep NGS was used to compare the TCR beta repertoires of mothers and children, and features distinguishing related mother-child pairs from unrelated individuals were sought. The mean age was about 38 +/- 4 years for the mothers and approximately 11 +/- 4 years for the children. After adapter ligation with NEBNext reagents, the libraries were sequenced on Illumina HiSeq 2000 with 100+100 nt paired-end reads. To avoid cross-contamination, the mother libraries and the child libraries were prepared a month apart and sequenced in separate runs. For each donor, between about 500,000 and 2,200,000 distinct TCR beta clonotypes were identified. Naive TCR beta clonotypes were estimated from low-frequency clonotypes matched to each donor's FACS-determined naive share, without sorting.

The sample taken for sequencing was blood. The sequence was obtained from a woman aged 40-49 years in good health. The rearrangement combines TRBV7-9 with TRBJ1-2; a stretch of 11 junction bases matches TRBD1. The CDR3 protein sequence reads: CASSLGQGGFDGYTF. The nucleotide sequence reads TGTGCCAGCAGCCTGGGACAGGGGGGTTTTGATGGCTACACCTTC.